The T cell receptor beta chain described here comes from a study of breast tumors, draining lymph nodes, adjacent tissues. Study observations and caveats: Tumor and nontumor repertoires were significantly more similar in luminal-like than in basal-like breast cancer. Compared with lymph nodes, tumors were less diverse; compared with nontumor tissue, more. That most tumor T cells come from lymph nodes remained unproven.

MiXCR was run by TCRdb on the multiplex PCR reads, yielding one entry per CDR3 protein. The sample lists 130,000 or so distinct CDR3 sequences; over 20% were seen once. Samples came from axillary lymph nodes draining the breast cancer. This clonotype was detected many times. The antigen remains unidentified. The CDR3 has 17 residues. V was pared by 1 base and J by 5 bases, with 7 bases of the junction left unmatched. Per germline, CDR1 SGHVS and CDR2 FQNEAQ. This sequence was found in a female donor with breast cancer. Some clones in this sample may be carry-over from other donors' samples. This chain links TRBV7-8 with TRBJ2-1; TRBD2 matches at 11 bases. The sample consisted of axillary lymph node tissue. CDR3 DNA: TGTGCCAGCAGCTTAGGTTTCGGGACTAGCGGAGACAATGAGCAGTTCTTC. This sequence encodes CASSLGFGTSGDNEQFF.